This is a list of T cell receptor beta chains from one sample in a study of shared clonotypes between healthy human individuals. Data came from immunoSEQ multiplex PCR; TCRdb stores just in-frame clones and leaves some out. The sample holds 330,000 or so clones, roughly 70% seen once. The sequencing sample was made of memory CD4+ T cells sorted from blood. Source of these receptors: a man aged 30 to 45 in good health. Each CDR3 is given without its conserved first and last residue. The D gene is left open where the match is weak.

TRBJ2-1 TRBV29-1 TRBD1 SALQGALGIEQF
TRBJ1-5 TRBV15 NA ATSNRVGNQPQH
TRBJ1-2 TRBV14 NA ASSQVTATGGYT
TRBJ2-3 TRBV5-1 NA ASSLVGGSTDTQY
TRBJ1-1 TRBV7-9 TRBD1 ASSPGGVVTEAF
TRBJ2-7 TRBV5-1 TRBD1 ASSLGTGGYEQY
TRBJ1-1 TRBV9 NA ASSVPGKDTEAF
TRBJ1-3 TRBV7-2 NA ASSRSSVSGNTIY
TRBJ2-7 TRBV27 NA ASKGSGSSYEQY
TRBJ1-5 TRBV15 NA ATSRDHRDINSNQPQH
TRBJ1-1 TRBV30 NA AWTVMNTEAF
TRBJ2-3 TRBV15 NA ATSREVAVDTQY
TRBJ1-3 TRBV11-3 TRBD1 ASSWGQGYFRCSGNTIY
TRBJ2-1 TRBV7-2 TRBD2 ASSSRTSGSYNEQF
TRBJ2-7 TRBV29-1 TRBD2 SVVGTSSYYEQY
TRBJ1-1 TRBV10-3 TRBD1 ATGPGTGKGYTEAF
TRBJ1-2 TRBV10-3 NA AISESKGTYGYT
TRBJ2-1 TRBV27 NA ASTFYNEQF
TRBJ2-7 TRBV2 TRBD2 ASSEAASGAAQY
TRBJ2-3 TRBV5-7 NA ASSFAHNNKGGTDTQY
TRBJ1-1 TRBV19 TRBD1 ASSTTGGYTEAF
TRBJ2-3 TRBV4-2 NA ASSLPGASTDTQY
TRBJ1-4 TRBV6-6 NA ASSYLQAVRDEKLF
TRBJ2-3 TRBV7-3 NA ASSFQAPDTQY
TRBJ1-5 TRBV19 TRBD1 ASSNTRDRVGIRSNQPQH
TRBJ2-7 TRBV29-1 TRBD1 SVGDRGLYEQY
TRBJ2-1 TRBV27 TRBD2 ASSLFAGGSHNEQF
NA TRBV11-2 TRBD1 ASSSRGHPEQY
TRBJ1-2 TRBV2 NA ASSERRQGGYT
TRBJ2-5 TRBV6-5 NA ASSYMDTLYQETQY
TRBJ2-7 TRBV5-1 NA ASTAAYTYEQY
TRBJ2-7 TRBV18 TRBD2 ASSPPSGSLGAYEQY
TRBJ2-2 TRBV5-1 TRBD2 ASSLGLAGGPVTGELF
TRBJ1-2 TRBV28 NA ASSLVSAPYGYT
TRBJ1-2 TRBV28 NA ASSPLQYGYT
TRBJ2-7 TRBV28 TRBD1 ASRTGEMYEQY
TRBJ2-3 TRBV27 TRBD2 ATRDYAATYTDTQY
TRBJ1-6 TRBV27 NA ASSTPGGYNSPLH
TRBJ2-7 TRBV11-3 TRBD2 ASSLTRGEQY
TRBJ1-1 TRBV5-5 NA ASSLTGGGRAEAF
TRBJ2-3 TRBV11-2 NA ASSPMVLGRTDTQY
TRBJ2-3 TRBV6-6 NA ASSPGQSTDTQY
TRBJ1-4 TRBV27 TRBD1 ASSRSGTDHEKLF
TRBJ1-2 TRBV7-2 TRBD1 ASSLSGGTGVYGYT
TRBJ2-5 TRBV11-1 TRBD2 ASSVTSGSGETQY
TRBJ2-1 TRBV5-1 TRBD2 ASSRTGTSGFSSYNEQF
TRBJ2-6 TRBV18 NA ASSPLGPGANVLT
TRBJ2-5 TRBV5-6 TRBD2 ASSLARGGTQY
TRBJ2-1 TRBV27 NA ASALWGSRNEQF
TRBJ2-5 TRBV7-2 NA ASRESGGALRTQY
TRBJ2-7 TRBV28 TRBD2 ASKPFAPGTGTSGSSYEQY
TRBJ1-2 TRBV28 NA ASSPGISNYGHT
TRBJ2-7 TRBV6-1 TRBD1 ASSETGGDDEQY
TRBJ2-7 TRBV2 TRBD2 ASSEAGAPGGQY
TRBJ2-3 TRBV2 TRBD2 ASASGVGTDTQY